This TCR beta chain stems from a study of blood T cell repertoires in COVID-19. Study as a whole: Spain, Italy and the United States supplied samples that represented acute and convalescent COVID-19. Sources were T cells, B-cell-depleted T cells, or PBMCs; the material itself was cDNA or gDNA.

CDR3 size: 12 residues. CDR1 is MDHEN and CDR2 is SYDVKM in the germline V gene. The germline V and J ends were trimmed by 6 bases and 3 bases, with 8 bases remaining between them. Authors' processing steps: The assay estimated nucleated cells by amplifying reference gene primers. The method was immunoSEQ multiplex PCR; TCRdb's version includes in-frame clones alone and lacks a portion of them. V, J and clone size derive from that table, while D and trimming were established from the DNA sequence. The data show about 180,000 clones, with 70% to 90% seen just once and 3.3% held by the top ten. Sequences were obtained from peripheral blood. V usage is TRBV28 and J usage is TRBJ1-1; D is unresolved. The source is a man between 60 and 75 years old with acute or convalescent COVID-19. CDR3 loop: CASSHQYTEAFF. CDR3 nucleotide sequence: TGTGCCAGCAGCCATCAATACACTGAAGCTTTCTTT.